This passage covers 18 T cell receptor beta chains from one sample sequenced in a study of regulatory T cells in long-lasting Graves disease. Indicated time point: newly diagnosed GD, antithyroid drugs for less than 3 months. After RNA was extracted from PBMCs, the TCR library was made from it. Investigators prepared the TCR beta libraries by applying iRepertoire HTBI primers and Arm-PCR of CDR3 regions. Using its own MiXCR run on the multiplex PCR reads, TCRdb lists one record per CDR3 protein. The sample records approximately 490,000 distinct CDR3 sequences, 15% to 20% being singletons. This sample also belongs to another study, concerning T cells in Graves' hyperthyroidism and ophthalmopathy.

The sample consisted of peripheral blood mononuclear cells (PBMCs), taken at new diagnosis, from a patient treated with antithyroid drugs. Receptors were obtained from a man in his forties or fifties with Graves disease.

This clonotype was counted between two and nine times. The V and J genes are TRBV14 and TRBJ2-1; 7 positions match TRBD2. The CDR3 covers 14 residues. Germline values: CDR1 SGHDN, CDR2 FVKESK. J gave up 3 bases and V 5 bases, and 4 bases lay outside the gene matches. The CDR3 bases are TGTGCCAGCAGCTACGCGGGAGACTACAATGAGCAGTTCTTC. Its protein product is CASSYAGDYNEQFF.

The sample holds a few counts of this clonotype. The chain links TRBV29-1 to TRBJ2-7; D may be TRBD2 (6 bases). Germline V gives CDR1 SQVTM, CDR2 ANQGSEA. CDR3 size: 12 residues. V gave up 2 bases and J gave up 6 bases, with 11 bases separating them. CDR3 sequence reads: CSVEPSVSEQYF. CDR3 sequence (DNA): TGCAGCGTTGAACCTAGCGTTAGCGAGCAGTACTTC.

On this clonotype itself: A much larger clone lies one base from this, so it may be a read error. The rearrangement uses TRBV7-2 and TRBJ2-7, with 8 bases aligning to TRBD2. The CDR3 contains 16 residues. Looked up from germline, CDR1 is SGHTA and CDR2 is FQGNSA. For the CDR3, the DNA is TGTGTCAGCAGCTTAGCGGCAAGCGGGGGACTATACGAGCAGTACTTC. As protein: CVSSLAASGGLYEQYF.

This chain connects TRBV20-1 to TRBJ2-3; 8 nucleotides line up with TRBD2. V was clipped by 3 bases and J by 2 bases; unmatched bases: 1. The CDR3 extends over 13 amino acids. Germline CDR1 is DFQATT and CDR2 is SNEGSKA (reference sequence). The CDR3: CSASGRDTDTQYF. CDR3 coding DNA: TGCAGTGCTAGCGGGAGGGACACAGATACGCAGTATTTT.

The table lists this clonotype with many counts. This chain joins TRBV7-7 and TRBJ2-7; TRBD2 matches 11 bases. CDR1 is SSHAT, CDR2 FNYEAQ, per germline (reference sequence). CDR3 size: 15 residues. Germline trimming cut 3 bases from V and 1 base from J; bases unmatched to any gene: 2. The CDR3 sequence: CASSFRLAGSYEQYF. CDR3 nucleotides: TGTGCCAGCAGCTTCAGACTAGCGGGGTCCTACGAGCAGTACTTC.

This clonotype was seen ten or more times. The chain joins TRBV11-2 to TRBJ2-2; tentative D call: TRBD1 (6 bases). The germline V and J ends were trimmed by 6 bases and 8 bases, with 13 bases remaining between them. The CDR3 totals 13 residues. Looked up from germline, CDR1 is SGHAT and CDR2 is FQNNGV. CDR3 DNA sequence: TGTGCCAGCAGTATACAGGGAATGGGGGAGCTGTTTTTT. This encodes CASSIQGMGELFF.

The chain employs TRBV6-1 and TRBJ2-7; D uncertain. This CDR3 has 12 amino acids. V lost 11 bases, J lost 1 base, and 12 bases lay in between. Germline-derived CDR1 and CDR2 are MNHNS and SASEGT. CDR3 coding DNA: TGTGCCGCTGGACCCCCATCCTACGAGCAGTACTTC. It yields the protein CAAGPPSYEQYF.

This clonotype was counted at least ten times. V usage is TRBV7-8 and J usage is TRBJ1-5, with D unresolved. With 10 bases removed from V and 0 bases from J, the gap between germline ends came to 16 bases. The germline gives CDR1 SGHVS, CDR2 FQNEAQ. This CDR3 is built from 15 residues. DNA for the CDR3: TGTGCCACCTCAAGCGGGGATCATAGCAATCAGCCCCAGCATTTT. This encodes CATSSGDHSNQPQHF.

There are many counts of this clonotype. The chain has TRBV24-1 and TRBJ2-5; 7 bases agree with TRBD1. Germline loops: CDR1 KGHDR, CDR2 SFDVKD. V was pared by 6 bases and J by 0 bases, with 6 bases of the junction left unmatched. This CDR3 is built from 15 residues. CDR3 protein: CATSRIQGNQETQYF. CDR3 bases: TGTGCCACCAGTAGAATACAGGGGAACCAAGAGACCCAGTACTTC.

The chain has TRBV20-1 and TRBJ1-5; D is perhaps TRBD1 (6 bases). The CDR3 length is 16 residues. Trimming removed 0 bases from V and 4 bases from J, with 16 bases in between. Germline V gives CDR1 DFQATT, CDR2 SNEGSKA (reference sequence). The CDR3 nucleotides read TGCAGTGCTAGAGATGGGCAGGGGCCACCGAATCAGCCCCAGCATTTT. It specifies CSARDGQGPPNQPQHF.

This clonotype was found many times. J is TRBJ1-1 and V is TRBV3-1; no clear D. Deletions cut 1 base from V and 8 bases from J, with 8 bases between. The CDR3 consists of 12 residues. Germline lookup yields CDR1 LGHDT and CDR2 YNNKEL (reference sequence). CDR3 in amino acids: CASSQGTGEAFF. The DNA of the CDR3 is TGTGCCAGCAGCCAAGGGACCGGGGAAGCTTTCTTT.

This clonotype was seen ten or more times. V is TRBV6-2 or TRBV6-3 and J is TRBJ2-5; D gene ambiguous. The V end was cut by 0 bases, the J end by 4 bases, with 6 bases between. Germline V gene lookup returns CDR1 MNHEY and CDR2 SVGEGT. The CDR3 is 13 amino acids. CDR3 in DNA: TGTGCCAGCAGTTACTCCTTCGGAGAGACCCAGTACTTC. Encoded protein: CASSYSFGETQYF.

The chain uses TRBV28 and TRBJ2-2; 9 bases map to TRBD1. J was trimmed by 5 bases and V by 4 bases; bases with no gene match: 5. The CDR3 is made up of 15 amino acids. Germline loops: CDR1 MDHEN, CDR2 SYDVKM. CDR3 bases: TGTGCCAGCAGTTCGGACAGGGGCACGACCGGGGAGCTGTTTTTT. Amino acid sequence: CASSSDRGTTGELFF.

Notes on this clonotype: A clone one base away is much larger, so this may be a read error. The V and J genes are TRBV3-1 and TRBJ2-5, with 7 bases identical to TRBD1. The assigned J gene may be wrong: the sequence end matches TRBJ2-1 better. This CDR3 region has 14 residues. The germline gives CDR1 LGHDT, CDR2 YNNKEL (reference sequence). The CDR3 reads CASRRTGDTYEQFF. For the CDR3, the DNA is TGTGCCAGCAGACGCACAGGGGATACCTACGAGCAGTTCTTC.

This clonotype was seen repeatedly, ten times or more. The chain carries TRBV3-1 and TRBJ2-7; D is perhaps TRBD1 (5 bases). With 4 bases removed from V and 0 bases from J, the gap between germline ends came to 7 bases. Germline V gene sequence: CDR1 LGHDT, CDR2 YNNKEL (reference sequence). This CDR3 has 13 residues. The CDR3: CASSRQYSYEQYF. For the CDR3, the DNA is TGTGCCAGCAGCCGACAGTACTCCTACGAGCAGTACTTC.

The J gene is TRBJ1-2, the V gene TRBV7-2; 9 positions agree with TRBD1. V was pared by 1 base and J by 5 bases, with 23 bases of the junction left unmatched. This CDR3 is built from 21 residues. Germline CDR1 SGHTA, CDR2 FQGNSA. The CDR3 DNA follows: TGTGCCAGCAGCTTAGTAGGCGGGACAGGGTTTTTCGGACCGCATGAGTATGGCTACACCTTC. This codes for CASSLVGGTGFFGPHEYGYTF.

The rearrangement links TRBV20-1 to TRBJ1-5; tentatively, D is TRBD1 (6 bases). The germline gives CDR1 DFQATT, CDR2 SNEGSKA (reference sequence). The V and J ends lost 0 bases and 7 bases respectively, with 25 bases between them. The CDR3 runs to 18 residues. DNA of the CDR3: TGCAGTGCTAGAGATCGACGGTCAGGGGCCAAGAGCGGACAGCCCCAGCATTTT. Its protein product is CSARDRRSGAKSGQPQHF.

This clonotype was counted ten times or more. The gene calls are TRBV11-2 and TRBJ2-1; D unresolved. CDR3 length equals 14 residues. Trimming took off 4 bases at V and 4 bases at J, with 11 bases between the two ends. Germline V gene data show CDR1 as SGHAT and CDR2 as FQNNGV. CDR3 protein: CASSSSGAYNEQFF. Here the CDR3 DNA reads TGTGCCAGCAGCTCCTCGGGCGCTTACAATGAGCAGTTCTTC.